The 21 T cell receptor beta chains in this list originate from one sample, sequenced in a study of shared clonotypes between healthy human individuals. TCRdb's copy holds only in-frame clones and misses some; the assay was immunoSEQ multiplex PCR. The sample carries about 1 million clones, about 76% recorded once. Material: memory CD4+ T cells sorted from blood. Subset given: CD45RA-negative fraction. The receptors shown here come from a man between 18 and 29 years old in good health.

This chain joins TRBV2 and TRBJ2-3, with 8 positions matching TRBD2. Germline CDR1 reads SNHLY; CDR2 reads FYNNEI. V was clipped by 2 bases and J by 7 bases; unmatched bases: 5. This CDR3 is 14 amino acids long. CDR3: CASSESGGPNTQYF. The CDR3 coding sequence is TGTGCCAGCAGTGAATCGGGGGGGCCGAATACGCAGTATTTT.

The CDR3 spells CALPKGTVYGYTF. The CDR3 DNA sequence: TGTGCCTTGCCTAAGGGGACGGTCTATGGCTACACCTTC. This chain connects TRBV30 to TRBJ1-2; a possible D gene is TRBD1 (5 bases). The CDR3 length is 13 residues. The V end was cut by 7 bases, the J end by 4 bases, with 16 bases between. Per germline, CDR1 GTSNPN and CDR2 SVGIG (reference sequence).

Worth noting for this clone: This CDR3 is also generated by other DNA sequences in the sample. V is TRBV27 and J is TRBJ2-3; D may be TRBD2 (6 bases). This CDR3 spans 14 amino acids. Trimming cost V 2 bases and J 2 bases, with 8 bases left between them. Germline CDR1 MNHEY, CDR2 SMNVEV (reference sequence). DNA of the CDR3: TGTGCCAGCAGTTTAGGGAGGCCCACAGATACGCAGTATTTT. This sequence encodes CASSLGRPTDTQYF.

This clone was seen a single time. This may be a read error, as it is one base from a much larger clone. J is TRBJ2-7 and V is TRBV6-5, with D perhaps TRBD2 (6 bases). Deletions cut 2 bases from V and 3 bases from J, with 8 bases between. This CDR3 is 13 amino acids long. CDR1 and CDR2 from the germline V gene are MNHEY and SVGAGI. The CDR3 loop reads CASSYGGNYEQYF. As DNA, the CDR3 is TGTGCCAGCAGTTACGGCGGGAACTACGAGCAGTACTTC.

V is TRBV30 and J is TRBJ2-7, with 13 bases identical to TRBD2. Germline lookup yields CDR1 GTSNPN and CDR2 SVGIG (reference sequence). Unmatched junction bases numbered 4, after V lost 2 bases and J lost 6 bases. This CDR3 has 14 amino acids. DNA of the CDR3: TGTGCCTGGAGTACTAGCGGGAGGGCCCTCGAGCAGTACTTC. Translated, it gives CAWSTSGRALEQYF.

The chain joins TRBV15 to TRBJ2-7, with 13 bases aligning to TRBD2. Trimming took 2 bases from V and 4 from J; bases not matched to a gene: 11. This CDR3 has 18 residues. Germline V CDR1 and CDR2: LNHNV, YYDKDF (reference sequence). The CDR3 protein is CATSRSDGLAGVWYEQYF. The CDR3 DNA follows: TGTGCCACCAGCAGATCCGACGGACTAGCGGGGGTTTGGTACGAGCAGTACTTC. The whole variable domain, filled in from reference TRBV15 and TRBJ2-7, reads DAMVIQNPRYQVTQFGKPVTLSCSQTLNHNVMYWYQQKSSQAPKLLFHYYDKDFNNEADTPDNFQSRRPNTSFCFLDIRSPGLGDTAMYLCATSRSDGLAGVWYEQYFGPGTRLTVT.

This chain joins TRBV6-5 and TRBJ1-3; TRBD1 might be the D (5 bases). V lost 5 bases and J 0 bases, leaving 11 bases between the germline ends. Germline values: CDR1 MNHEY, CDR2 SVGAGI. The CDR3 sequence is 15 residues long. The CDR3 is CASSGAGSSGNTIYF. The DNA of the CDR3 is TGTGCCAGCAGTGGGGCAGGCTCCTCTGGAAACACCATATATTTT.

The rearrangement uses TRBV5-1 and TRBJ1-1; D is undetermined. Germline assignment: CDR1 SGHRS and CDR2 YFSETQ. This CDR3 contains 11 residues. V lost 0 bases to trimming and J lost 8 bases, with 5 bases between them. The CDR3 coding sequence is TGCGCCAGCAGCTTGGTTAGAGAAGCTTTCTTT. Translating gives CASSLVREAFF.

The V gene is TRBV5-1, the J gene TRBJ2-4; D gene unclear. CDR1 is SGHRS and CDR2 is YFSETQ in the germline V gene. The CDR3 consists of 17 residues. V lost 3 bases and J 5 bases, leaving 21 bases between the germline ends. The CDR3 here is CASSSRSLHEEQNIQYF. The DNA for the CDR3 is TGCGCCAGCAGCTCAAGATCCCTACACGAGGAACAAAACATTCAGTACTTC.

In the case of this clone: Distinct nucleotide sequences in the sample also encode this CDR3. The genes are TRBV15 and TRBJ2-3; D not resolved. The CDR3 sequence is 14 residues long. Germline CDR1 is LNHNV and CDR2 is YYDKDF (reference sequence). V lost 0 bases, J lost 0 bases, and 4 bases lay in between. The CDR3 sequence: CATSRDGSTDTQYF. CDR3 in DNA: TGTGCCACCAGCAGAGATGGGAGCACAGATACGCAGTATTTT.

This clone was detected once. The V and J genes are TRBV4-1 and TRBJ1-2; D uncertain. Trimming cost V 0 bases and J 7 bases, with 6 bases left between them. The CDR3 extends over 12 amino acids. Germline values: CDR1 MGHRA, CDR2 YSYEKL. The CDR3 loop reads CASSQELGGYTF. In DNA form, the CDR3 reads TGCGCCAGCAGCCAAGAACTCGGTGGCTACACCTTC.

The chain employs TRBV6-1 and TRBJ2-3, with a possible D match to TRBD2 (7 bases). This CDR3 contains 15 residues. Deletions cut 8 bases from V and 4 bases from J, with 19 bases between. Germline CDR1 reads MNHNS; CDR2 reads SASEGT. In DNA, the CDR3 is TGTGCCAGCCTGCGGTGGGCGGGGGCCGCAGATACGCAGTATTTT. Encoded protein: CASLRWAGAADTQYF.

The CDR3 DNA reads TGCGCCAGCAGCACTCAAGATAAAAGGGGATACGAGCAGTACTTC. Translation gives CASSTQDKRGYEQYF. V and J are TRBV5-1 and TRBJ2-7; D may be TRBD1 (5 bases). V lost 4 bases and J lost 4, with 18 bases in between. Germline CDR1 SGHRS, CDR2 YFSETQ. The CDR3 length is 15 residues. The full variable domain, completed using reference TRBV5-1 and TRBJ2-7, is KAGVTQTPRYLIKTRGQQVTLSCSPISGHRSVSWYQQTPGQGLQFLFEYFSETQRNKGNFPGRFSGRQFSNSRSEMNVSTLELGDSALYLCASSTQDKRGYEQYFGPGTRLTVT.

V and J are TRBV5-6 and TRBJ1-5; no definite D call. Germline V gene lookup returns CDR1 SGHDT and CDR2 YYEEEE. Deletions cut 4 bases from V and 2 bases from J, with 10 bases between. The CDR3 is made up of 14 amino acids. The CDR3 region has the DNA TGTGCCAGCAGCCCGGGGATCGGCAATCAGCCCCAGCATTTT. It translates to CASSPGIGNQPQHF. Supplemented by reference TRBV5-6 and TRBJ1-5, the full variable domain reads DAGVTQSPTHLIKTRGQQVTLRCSPKSGHDTVSWYQQALGQGPQFIFQYYEEEERQRGNFPDRFSGHQFPNYSSELNVNALLLGDSALYLCASSPGIGNQPQHFGDGTRLSIL.

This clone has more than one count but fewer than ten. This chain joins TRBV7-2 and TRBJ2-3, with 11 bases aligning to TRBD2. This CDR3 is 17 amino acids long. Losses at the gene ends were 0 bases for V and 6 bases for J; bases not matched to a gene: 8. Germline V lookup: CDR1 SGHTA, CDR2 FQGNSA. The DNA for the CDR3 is TGTGCCAGCAGCTTAGCGCTACTAGCGGGGGCGGGGGATACGCAGTATTTT. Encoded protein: CASSLALLAGAGDTQYF.

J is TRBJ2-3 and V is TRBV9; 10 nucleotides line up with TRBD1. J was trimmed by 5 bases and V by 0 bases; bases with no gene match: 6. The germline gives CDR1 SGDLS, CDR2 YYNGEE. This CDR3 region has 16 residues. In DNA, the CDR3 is TGTGCCAGCAGCGTAGCCGGACAGGGGGTTGGAGATACGCAGTATTTT. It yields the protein CASSVAGQGVGDTQYF.

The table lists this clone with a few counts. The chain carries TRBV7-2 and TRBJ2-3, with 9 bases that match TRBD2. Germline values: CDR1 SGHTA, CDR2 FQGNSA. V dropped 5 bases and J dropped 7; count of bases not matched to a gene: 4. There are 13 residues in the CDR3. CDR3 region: CASSAGTSNTQYF. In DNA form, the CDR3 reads TGTGCCAGCAGCGCGGGGACTAGCAATACGCAGTATTTT. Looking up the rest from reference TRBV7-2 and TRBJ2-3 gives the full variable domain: GAGVSQSPSNKVTEKGKDVELRCDPISGHTALYWYRQSLGQGLEFLIYFQGNSAPDKSGLPSDRFSAERTGGSVSTLTIQRTQQEDSAVYLCASSAGTSNTQYFGPGTRLTVL.

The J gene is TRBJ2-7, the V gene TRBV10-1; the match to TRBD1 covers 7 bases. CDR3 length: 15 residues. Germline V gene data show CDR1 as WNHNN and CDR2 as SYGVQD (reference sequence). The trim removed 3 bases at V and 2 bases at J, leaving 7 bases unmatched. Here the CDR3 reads CASSDYRDSPYEQYF. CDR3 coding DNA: TGCGCCAGCAGTGATTACCGGGACAGCCCCTACGAGCAGTACTTC.

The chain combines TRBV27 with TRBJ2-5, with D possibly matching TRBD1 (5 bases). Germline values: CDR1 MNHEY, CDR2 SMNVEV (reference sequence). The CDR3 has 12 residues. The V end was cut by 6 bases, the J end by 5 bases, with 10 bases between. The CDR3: CASRSGKETQYF. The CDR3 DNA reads TGTGCCAGCAGATCAGGGAAGGAGACCCAGTACTTC.

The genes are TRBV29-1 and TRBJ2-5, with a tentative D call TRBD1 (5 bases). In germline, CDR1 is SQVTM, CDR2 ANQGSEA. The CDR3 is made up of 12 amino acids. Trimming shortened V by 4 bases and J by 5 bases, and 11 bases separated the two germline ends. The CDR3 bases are TGCAGCGTTGCAGGGTTCGGGGAGACCCAGTACTTC. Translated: CSVAGFGETQYF.

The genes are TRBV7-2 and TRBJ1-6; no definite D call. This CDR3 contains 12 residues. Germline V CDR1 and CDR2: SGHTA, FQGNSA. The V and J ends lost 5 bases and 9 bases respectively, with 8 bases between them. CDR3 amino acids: CASSAVLSPLHF. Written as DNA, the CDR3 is TGTGCCAGCAGCGCAGTCCTTTCACCCCTCCACTTT.